These 25 T cell receptor beta chains were sequenced from one sample in a study of cytomegalovirus exposure and HLA in healthy donors. Vbeta (60) and Jbeta (13) primers were used in the PCR. Clones were read by immunoSEQ multiplex PCR, and TCRdb kept only the in-frame ones, dropping some. The sample consists of 200,000 to 250,000 clones, 80% to 85% of them appearing once. The sequenced sample was PBMCs. All receptors come from a woman in her fifties or sixties in good health and CMV-seropositive.

The chain carries TRBV5-4 and TRBJ1-2; weak D call: TRBD1 (5 bases). The CDR3 is 14 amino acids. V lost 3 bases and J lost 4, with 13 bases in between. The germline V gene has CDR1 SGHNT and CDR2 YYREEE (reference sequence). CDR3 nucleotide sequence: TGTGCCAGCAGCTATATAGGGACTGCCTATGGCTACACCTTC. This gives the protein CASSYIGTAYGYTF. Variable domain in full (rest from reference TRBV5-4 and TRBJ1-2): ETGVTQSPTHLIKTRGQQVTLRCSSQSGHNTVSWYQQALGQGPQFIFQYYREEENGRGNFPPRFSGLQFPNYSSELNVNALELDDSALYLCASSYIGTAYGYTFGSGTRLTVV.

The chain carries TRBV19 and TRBJ1-1, with D unresolved. Trimming cost V 7 bases and J 1 base, with 13 bases left between them. The CDR3 extends over 14 amino acids. CDR1 is LNHDA and CDR2 is SQIVND in the germline V gene (reference sequence). This chain's CDR3 is CASTLYGGNTEAFF. As DNA, the CDR3 is TGTGCCAGTACCCTCTACGGTGGGAACACTGAAGCTTTCTTT.

The V gene is TRBV7-9, the J gene TRBJ2-3; 7 bases agree with TRBD1. The CDR3 spans 15 residues. Germline V gene data show CDR1 as SEHNR and CDR2 as FQNEAQ (reference sequence). The V and J ends lost 5 bases and 2 bases, in that order; junction bases with no gene match: 7. The CDR3 coding sequence is TGTGCCAGCAGCCCCCTACAGGGGAACACAGATACGCAGTATTTT. Translating it yields CASSPLQGNTDTQYF.

This clone was picked up a small number of times. The V and J genes are TRBV10-3 and TRBJ2-7; D is possibly TRBD2 (6 bases). This CDR3 spans 15 amino acids. V lost 2 bases, J lost 0 bases, and 11 bases lay in between. The V gene's germline CDR1 is ENHRY and CDR2 SYGVKD. CDR3: CAISEPAGSSYEQYF. CDR3 in DNA: TGTGCCATCAGTGAGCCGGCGGGGAGCTCCTACGAGCAGTACTTC.

This rearrangement joins TRBV28 to TRBJ1-4, with D hard to call. CDR1 and CDR2 from the germline V gene are MDHEN and SYDVKM. The CDR3 has 11 residues. Trimming stripped 7 bases from V and 8 bases from J, with 8 bases between. In DNA, the CDR3 is TGTGCCAGCACTCTAGGAGAAAAACTGTTTTTT. Translated: CASTLGEKLFF.

The rearrangement joins TRBV18 to TRBJ2-5; 10 bases are a match to TRBD1. V was pared by 2 bases and J by 2 bases, with 5 bases of the junction left unmatched. CDR1 and CDR2 (germline): KGHSH, LQKENI. This CDR3 has 16 residues. Here the CDR3 DNA reads TGTGCCAGCTCACCATGGGACAGGGGATTTCAAGAGACCCAGTACTTC. It is translated as CASSPWDRGFQETQYF.

The rearrangement uses TRBV28 and TRBJ1-1; 8 bases line up with TRBD1. The CDR3 consists of 18 residues. V shed 4 bases, J shed 7 bases, and the junction held 20 bases outside the gene matches. Germline V gives CDR1 MDHEN, CDR2 SYDVKM. The CDR3 bases are TGTGCCAGCAGTTCTCAGACCACCGGGACAGGTTATATGCGTGAAGCTTTCTTT. Protein: CASSSQTTGTGYMREAFF.

The V gene is TRBV28, the J gene TRBJ1-2; D call uncertain. Germline V gene data show CDR1 as MDHEN and CDR2 as SYDVKM. The CDR3 is made up of 13 amino acids. V lost 2 bases, J lost 4 bases, and 8 bases lay in between. The CDR3 protein is CASSLGPSYGYTF. The CDR3 DNA is TGTGCCAGCAGTTTAGGGCCGAGCTATGGCTACACCTTC.

This clone was observed a single time. The rearrangement joins TRBV19 to TRBJ2-7, with 7 nucleotides matching TRBD2. J lost 0 bases, V lost 8 bases, and 10 bases had no gene match. The CDR3 has 15 amino acids. Germline V gene lookup returns CDR1 LNHDA and CDR2 SQIVND (reference sequence). For the CDR3, the DNA is TGTGCCAGTGGACTTAGCGGGTTAGGCTCCTACGAGCAGTACTTC. Translation gives CASGLSGLGSYEQYF. The full variable domain, with the rest looked up from reference TRBV19 and TRBJ2-7, is DGGITQSPKYLFRKEGQNVTLSCEQNLNHDAMYWYRQDPGQGLRLIYYSQIVNDFQKGDIAEGYSVSREKKESFPLTVTSAQKNPTAFYLCASGLSGLGSYEQYFGPGTRLTVT.

This chain connects TRBV18 to TRBJ2-2, with 13 positions matching TRBD2. Germline CDR1 and CDR2: KGHSH and LQKENI. The CDR3 loop spans 16 amino acids. The V and J ends lost 1 base and 5 bases, in that order; junction bases with no gene match: 1. This CDR3 is CASSPRLAGGTGELFF. Written as DNA, the CDR3 is TGTGCCAGCTCACCACGACTAGCGGGAGGTACCGGGGAGCTGTTTTTT.

This clone was picked up one time. The V call is TRBV2, the J call TRBJ2-5; 13 bases are a match to TRBD2. CDR1 SNHLY and CDR2 FYNNEI come from the germline V gene. CDR3 size: 16 residues. The J segment lost 0 bases and the V segment lost 7 bases, leaving 5 bases of the junction unmatched. Written as DNA, the CDR3 is TGTGCCAGCATGTTAGGGACTAGCGGGAACCAAGAGACCCAGTACTTC. This encodes CASMLGTSGNQETQYF.

The chain combines TRBV5-1 with TRBJ2-7; 7 bases are a match to TRBD2. The trim removed 3 bases at V and 3 bases at J, leaving 3 bases unmatched. The CDR3 is 13 residues long. The germline gives CDR1 SGHRS, CDR2 YFSETQ. In nucleotides, the CDR3 is TGCGCCAGCAGCTCTTCGGGGGGCTACGAGCAGTACTTC. It yields the protein CASSSSGGYEQYF.

The chain recombines TRBV6-1 with TRBJ1-1, with TRBD1 identical over 8 bases. The CDR3 loop spans 14 amino acids. Trimming at V came to 2 bases and at J to 6 bases, leaving 5 bases not matched to a gene. CDR1 is MNHNS and CDR2 is SASEGT in the germline V gene. The CDR3 DNA sequence: TGTGCCAGCAGTGAACCGGGACAGGCTTCTGAAGCTTTCTTT. It translates to CASSEPGQASEAFF.

In this sample, this clone turned up once. V is TRBV30 and J is TRBJ1-1, with D maybe TRBD1 (5 bases). This CDR3 is 13 amino acids long. V was pared by 1 base and J by 3 bases, with 9 bases between. The germline V gene has CDR1 GTSNPN and CDR2 SVGIG (reference sequence). DNA for the CDR3: TGTGCCTGGAGTGACGGGGGGGACACTGAAGCTTTCTTT. Translating gives CAWSDGGDTEAFF. Together with reference TRBV30 and TRBJ1-1, the CDR3 gives the full variable domain: SQTIHQWPATLVQPVGSPLSLECTVEGTSNPNLYWYRQAAGRGLQLLFYSVGIGQISSEVPQNLSASRPQDRQFILSSKKLLLSDSGFYLCAWSDGGDTEAFFGQGTRLTVV.

The rearrangement joins TRBV29-1 to TRBJ1-3, with no clear D. Germline V gives CDR1 SQVTM, CDR2 ANQGSEA. The CDR3 is 13 residues long. Trimming stripped 6 bases from V and 2 bases from J, with 11 bases between. CDR3 DNA: TGCAGCGTGCGGGGTGACCCTGGAAACACCATATATTTT. Its translation is CSVRGDPGNTIYF.

CDR3 in amino acids: CATSTSGGGYQPQHF. For the CDR3, the DNA is TGTGCCACCAGCACCTCAGGGGGCGGGTATCAGCCCCAGCATTTT. The chain is built from TRBV15 and TRBJ1-5; 8 bases align to TRBD1. This CDR3 comprises 15 residues. In germline, CDR1 is LNHNV, CDR2 YYDKDF (reference sequence). V dropped 4 bases and J dropped 5; count of bases not matched to a gene: 7.

The chain recombines TRBV1 with TRBJ2-1; the table assigns TRBD2, which was not confirmed against the DNA. TRBV1 has pseudogene status. This CDR3 is built from 12 residues. CDR3 DNA: TGCACCAGCAGATACGAGCGGGAAGGGGAGTTCTTC. Its translation: CTSRYEREGEFF.

J is TRBJ2-3 and V is TRBV2; 7 nucleotides line up with TRBD2. The CDR3 runs 14 residues. Germline V lookup: CDR1 SNHLY, CDR2 FYNNEI. With 6 bases clipped from V and 1 base from J, the junction kept 4 bases outside the gene matches. The CDR3 nucleotides are TGTGCCAGCAGCTTTACTAGCGGCACAGATACGCAGTATTTT. This gives the protein CASSFTSGTDTQYF.

The chain combines TRBV2 with TRBJ2-2; 10 nucleotides line up with TRBD1. V dropped 5 bases and J dropped 5; count of bases not matched to a gene: 5. The length of the CDR3 is 15 residues. CDR1 and CDR2 from the germline V gene are SNHLY and FYNNEI. The CDR3 sequence: CASSPGTGVTGELFF. Written as DNA, the CDR3 is TGTGCCAGCAGTCCCGGGACAGGGGTAACCGGGGAGCTGTTTTTT.

The CDR3 DNA reads TGTGCCAGCAGCTTCAGCAGGGCGGAGACCCAGTACTTC. It translates to CASSFSRAETQYF. The chain has TRBV11-2 and TRBJ2-5; TRBD1 might be the D (5 bases). The V end lost 3 bases, the J end lost 5 bases, and 10 bases lay between the germline ends. Germline V lookup: CDR1 SGHAT, CDR2 FQNNGV. The CDR3 contains 13 residues.

The chain has TRBV18 and TRBJ1-5; possibly TRBD1 for D (5 bases). V dropped 2 bases and J dropped 4 bases, with 9 bases sitting between them. Germline V gene sequence: CDR1 KGHSH, CDR2 LQKENI. The CDR3 spans 14 residues. Here the CDR3 reads CASSPGAGNQPQHF. In DNA form, the CDR3 reads TGTGCCAGCTCACCAGGGGCAGGTAATCAGCCCCAGCATTTT.

The V gene is TRBV7-6, the J gene TRBJ2-7; 8 bases are shared with TRBD2. CDR3 length equals 16 residues. With V trimmed by 4 bases and J by 0 bases, 8 bases remained unmatched. The V gene's germline CDR1 is SGHVS and CDR2 FNYEAQ. CDR3 coding DNA: TGTGCCAGCAGCTCAAGAGCGGGAGTTGGCTCCTACGAGCAGTACTTC. Its translation is CASSSRAGVGSYEQYF.

The V gene is TRBV6-5, the J gene TRBJ2-2; perhaps TRBD2 as D (6 bases). This CDR3 comprises 15 residues. The V and J ends lost 1 base and 6 bases respectively, with 12 bases between them. Germline loops: CDR1 MNHEY, CDR2 SVGAGI. The CDR3 nucleotides are TGTGCCAGCAGTTACTGGGCTAGCGAGCCCGGGGAGCTGTTTTTT. Its protein product is CASSYWASEPGELFF.

The chain carries TRBV28 and TRBJ2-7; 8 bases line up with TRBD2. V gave up 3 bases and J gave up 2 bases; unmatched junction bases: 9. The CDR3 is 16 amino acids. CDR1 is MDHEN and CDR2 is SYDVKM in the germline V gene. CDR3 loop: CASSFSGRGAPYEQYF. CDR3 coding DNA: TGTGCCAGCAGTTTCAGCGGGAGAGGGGCCCCCTACGAGCAGTACTTC.

The chain has TRBV15 and TRBJ2-5; D possibly corresponds to TRBD2 (5 bases). Germline V gene sequence: CDR1 LNHNV, CDR2 YYDKDF (reference sequence). The V end was cut by 1 base, the J end by 2 bases, with 8 bases between. CDR3 length: 14 amino acids. CDR3: CATSRATIQETQYF. The CDR3 DNA follows: TGTGCCACCAGCAGAGCGACTATTCAAGAGACCCAGTACTTC.